Listed here are 8 T cell receptor beta chains from one sample, sequenced in a study of neurological immune-mediated disorders. TCRdb fed the 5' RACE reads into MiXCR, producing one record per CDR3 protein. The sample records approximately 100,000 distinct CDR3 sequences, 3.5% to 4% being singletons. The sequenced sample was PBMCs. The receptors were gathered from a woman aged 18-35 years with multiple sclerosis.

This clonotype was counted many times. The chain couples TRBV24-1 to TRBJ2-4, with D possibly matching TRBD2 (6 bases). Trimming left V 4 bases short and J 0 bases short, with 15 bases between. The CDR3 length is 17 residues. Germline V CDR1 and CDR2: KGHDR, SFDVKD. The CDR3 DNA reads TGTGCCACCAGTGACCGGGGGACTTTACTAGCCAAAAACATTCAGTACTTC. Translating it yields CATSDRGTLLAKNIQYF.

This clonotype was recorded at least ten times. The rearrangement uses TRBV7-2 and TRBJ2-2; 7 nucleotides line up with TRBD2. The CDR3 is 14 residues long. Germline CDR1 SGHTA, CDR2 FQGNSA. J gave up 5 bases and V 6 bases, and 6 bases lay outside the gene matches. The CDR3 reads CASRQAGRTGELFF. The CDR3 DNA reads as TGTGCCAGCAGACAAGCGGGAAGGACCGGGGAGCTGTTTTTT.

This clonotype was recorded at least ten times. The chain employs TRBV6-5 and TRBJ1-5; D not certain. CDR3 length: 12 residues. Looked up from germline, CDR1 is MNHEY and CDR2 is SVGAGI. The germline V and J ends were trimmed by 10 bases and 3 bases, with 10 bases remaining between them. The CDR3 is CATRRANQPQHF. DNA for the CDR3: TGTGCCACCAGGAGGGCCAATCAGCCCCAGCATTTT.

The sample holds many counts of this clonotype. This chain uses TRBV7-2 with TRBJ1-2, with D perhaps TRBD1 (6 bases). The CDR3 has 16 residues. CDR1 and CDR2 from the germline V gene are SGHTA and FQGNSA. Trimming removed 1 base at V and 0 bases at J, with 12 bases between. The CDR3 here is CASSLEGGFSNYGYTF. CDR3 nucleotides: TGTGCCAGCAGCTTAGAAGGGGGGTTCTCTAACTATGGCTACACCTTC.

This clonotype was counted ten times or more. The genes are TRBV5-1 and TRBJ2-2, with TRBD2 identical over 7 bases. Germline CDR1 and CDR2: SGHRS and YFSETQ. J was trimmed by 3 bases and V by 1 base; bases with no gene match: 3. This CDR3 is 15 amino acids long. The DNA for the CDR3 is TGCGCCAGCAGCTTGCTAGCGGAGGACACCGGGGAGCTGTTTTTT. Its translation is CASSLLAEDTGELFF.

There are many counts of this clonotype. This chain connects TRBV6-5 to TRBJ1-2, with D hard to call. The V end was cut by 4 bases, the J end by 4 bases, with 10 bases between. The CDR3 is 13 amino acids. Germline CDR1 and CDR2: MNHEY and SVGAGI. The CDR3 nucleotides read TGTGCCAGCAGTTCCGGACGGAGCTATGGCTACACCTTC. Its translation is CASSSGRSYGYTF.

In its sample, this clonotype was seen many times. The J gene is TRBJ2-7, the V gene TRBV4-1; TRBD1 agrees at 10 bases. V was clipped by 0 bases and J by 3 bases; unmatched bases: 5. Per germline, CDR1 MGHRA and CDR2 YSYEKL. The CDR3 loop spans 16 amino acids. The CDR3: CASSQEEWTGGYEQYF. The CDR3 DNA sequence: TGCGCCAGCAGCCAAGAAGAGTGGACAGGGGGCTACGAGCAGTACTTC.

In its sample, this clonotype was seen many times. V gene TRBV7-9 combines with J gene TRBJ2-3; TRBD1 matches 9 bases. This CDR3 is built from 17 residues. V dropped 0 bases and J dropped 2; count of bases not matched to a gene: 6. Germline V gene lookup returns CDR1 SEHNR and CDR2 FQNEAQ (reference sequence). CDR3 nucleotides: TGTGCCAGCAGCTTAGCCCGGGGACAGGGCCTCACAGATACGCAGTATTTT. Protein sequence: CASSLARGQGLTDTQYF.